These 9 T cell receptor beta chains were all obtained from the same sample, sequenced in a study of blood T cell repertoires in COVID-19. TCRdb's table, derived via immunoSEQ multiplex PCR, lists solely in-frame clones and lacks some. The sample yields over 100,000 clones, roughly 79% seen once. The sequencing sample was made of peripheral blood. These receptors were taken from a woman in her sixties with active or convalescent COVID-19.

The V gene is TRBV9, the J gene TRBJ2-1; D is unresolved. The CDR3 extends over 17 amino acids. The germline V gene has CDR1 SGDLS and CDR2 YYNGEE. Trimming shortened V by 4 bases and J by 0 bases, and 17 bases separated the two germline ends. CDR3 nucleotide sequence: TGTGCCAGCAGCTACCATCAGAGCGTTGTCTCCTACAATGAGCAGTTCTTC. This encodes CASSYHQSVVSYNEQFF.

The rearrangement links TRBV5-1 to TRBJ1-2; no firm D call. The CDR3 contains 14 residues. The V gene lost 0 bases and the J gene lost 7 bases, with 13 bases spanning the gap. CDR1 is SGHRS and CDR2 is YFSETQ in the germline V gene. CDR3 in DNA: TGCGCCAGCAGCTTGGAGATGGGAGGGTCTGGCTACACCTTC. It translates to CASSLEMGGSGYTF.

This clone has a handful of counts. J is TRBJ2-1 and V is TRBV7-9; D ambiguous. The CDR3 has 13 residues. In germline, CDR1 is SEHNR, CDR2 FQNEAQ (reference sequence). Trimming stripped 6 bases from V and 6 bases from J, with 12 bases between. CDR3 sequence: CASSTTYVNEQFF. The CDR3 nucleotides read TGTGCCAGCAGTACAACATACGTCAATGAGCAGTTCTTC.

The CDR3 bases are TGTGCCAGCAGTGGACCCAGGGTTAGCTCCTACGAGCAGTACGTC. This codes for CASSGPRVSSYEQYV. The rearrangement links TRBV2 to TRBJ2-7; possibly TRBD1 for D (5 bases). V lost 4 bases to trimming and J lost 0 bases, with 13 bases between them. CDR1 and CDR2 (germline): SNHLY, FYNNEI. CDR3 length equals 15 residues.

This clone has only a few counts. The chain joins TRBV28 to TRBJ1-1; perhaps TRBD1 as D (5 bases). V was shortened by 7 bases and J by 5 bases, with 14 bases between the two germline ends. Germline CDR1 reads MDHEN; CDR2 reads SYDVKM. The CDR3 loop spans 13 amino acids. The CDR3 DNA reads TGTGCCAGCATCGACCCAGGGAGGACTGAAGCTTTCTTT. It is translated as CASIDPGRTEAFF.

For this clone: An end of the junction does not agree with germline; a read error may underlie this. The gene calls are TRBV7-7 and TRBJ2-7; 9 bases are shared with TRBD1. The CDR3 totals 13 residues. Germline-derived CDR1 and CDR2 are SSHAT and FNYEAQ (reference sequence). The CDR3, as DNA: TGTGCTAGCAGCCCGACAGGGGGAGGCGAGCAGTACTTC. Translated: CASSPTGGGEQYF. Full variable domain (outside the CDR3, taken from reference TRBV7-7 and TRBJ2-7): GAGVSQSPRYKVTKRGQDVTLRCDPISSHATLYWYQQALGQGPEFLTYFNYEAQPDKSGLPSDRFSAERPEGSISTLTIQRTEQRDSAMYRCASSPTGGGEQYFGPGTRLTVT.

The chain couples TRBV5-1 to TRBJ2-2; perhaps TRBD2 as D (8 bases). From germline, CDR1 is SGHRS and CDR2 YFSETQ. Trimming stripped 0 bases from V and 5 bases from J, with 14 bases between. This CDR3 contains 16 residues. The CDR3 coding sequence is TGCGCCAGCAGCTTGGCGGCGGGGGGACAGACCGGGGAGCTGTTTTTT. Translating gives CASSLAAGGQTGELFF.

The rearrangement uses TRBV30 and TRBJ2-1; a weak D match, TRBD1 (5 bases). The V gene lost 0 bases and the J gene lost 3 bases, with 12 bases spanning the gap. The CDR3 contains 15 residues. The germline V gene encodes CDR1 GTSNPN and CDR2 SVGIG (reference sequence). CDR3 sequence: CAWSVGQGNYNEQFF. In nucleotides, the CDR3 is TGTGCCTGGAGTGTCGGGCAGGGTAACTACAATGAGCAGTTCTTC. Supplemented by reference TRBV30 and TRBJ2-1, the full variable domain reads SQTIHQWPATLVQPVGSPLSLECTVEGTSNPNLYWYRQAAGRGLQLLFYSVGIGQISSEVPQNLSASRPQDRQFILSSKKLLLSDSGFYLCAWSVGQGNYNEQFFGPGTRLTVL.

The chain links TRBV28 to TRBJ1-5; 7 bases are a match to TRBD1. V lost 8 bases and J lost 6; bases outside the gene matches: 7. Germline loops: CDR1 MDHEN, CDR2 SYDVKM. This CDR3 spans 13 amino acids. The DNA of the CDR3 is TGTGCCAGCTGGCAGGGGGGTTTTCAGCCCCAGCATTTT. Encoded protein: CASWQGGFQPQHF.